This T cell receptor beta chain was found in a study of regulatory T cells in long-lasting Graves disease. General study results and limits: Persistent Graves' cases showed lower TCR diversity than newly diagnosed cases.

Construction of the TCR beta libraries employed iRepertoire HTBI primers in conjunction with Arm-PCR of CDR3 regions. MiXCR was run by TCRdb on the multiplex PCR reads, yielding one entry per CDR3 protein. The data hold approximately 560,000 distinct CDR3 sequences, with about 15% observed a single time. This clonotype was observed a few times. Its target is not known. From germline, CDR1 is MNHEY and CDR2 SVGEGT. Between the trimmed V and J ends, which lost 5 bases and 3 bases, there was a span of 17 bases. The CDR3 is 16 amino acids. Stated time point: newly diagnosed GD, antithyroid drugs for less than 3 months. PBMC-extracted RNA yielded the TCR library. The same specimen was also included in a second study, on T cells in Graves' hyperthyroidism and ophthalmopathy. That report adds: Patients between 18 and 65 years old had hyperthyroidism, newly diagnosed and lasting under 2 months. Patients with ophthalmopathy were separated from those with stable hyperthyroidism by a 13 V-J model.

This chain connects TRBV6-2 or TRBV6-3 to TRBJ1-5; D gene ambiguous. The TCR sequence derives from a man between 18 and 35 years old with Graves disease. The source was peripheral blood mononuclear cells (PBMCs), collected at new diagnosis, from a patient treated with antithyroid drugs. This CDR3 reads CASSEAYRAYNQPQHF. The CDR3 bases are TGTGCCAGCAGTGAAGCGTACCGGGCCTACAATCAGCCCCAGCATTTT.